These T cell receptor beta chains were read from a single sample in a study of OX40 agonist ivuxolimab in advanced cancers. Assay used: immunoSEQ multiplex PCR; TCRdb lists only in-frame clones, some missing. The table records 54,000 or so clones, about 80% of them present only once. The input for sequencing was CD4+ or CD8+ T cells sorted from blood, taken in a trial of the OX40 agonist ivuxolimab. These receptors were obtained from an adult with an advanced solid tumor such as melanoma, head and neck, liver or kidney cancer. Both conserved end residues are part of each CDR3. D genes are given only for firm matches. Some rows mark clone size as missing; the rest say once, few, many or name a class of expanded clone.

v_gene	d_gene	j_gene	abundance	CDR3aa	CDR3nt
TRBV7-3	TRBD2	TRBJ2-1	-	CASSPTSGHFSSYNEQFF	TGTGCCAGCAGCCCAACTAGCGGGCACTTTAGCTCCTACAATGAGCAGTTCTTC
TRBV19	-	TRBJ1-2	-	CASSTTGKRGYTF	TGTGCCAGTAGTACAACAGGGAAGCGCGGCTACACCTTC
TRBV7-3	TRBD1	TRBJ2-3	-	CASSRNPGTGSSTDTQYF	TGTGCCAGCAGCAGGAACCCCGGGACAGGTTCTAGCACAGATACGCAGTATTTT
TRBV2	-	TRBJ2-1	once	CASSDGYSSYNEQFF	TGTGCCAGCAGTGACGGGTACAGCTCCTACAATGAGCAGTTCTTC
TRBV11-2	-	TRBJ1-6	-	CASSPDYNSPLHF	TGTGCCAGCAGCCCGGACTATAATTCACCCCTCCACTTT
TRBV5-6	-	TRBJ1-1	-	CASSSAMNTEAFF	TGTGCCAGCAGTTCAGCCATGAACACTGAAGCTTTCTTT
TRBV4-1	-	TRBJ2-3	-	CASSQDDGSSTDTQYF	TGCGCCAGCAGCCAAGATGACGGGAGTTCCACAGATACGCAGTATTTT
TRBV15	-	TRBJ1-1	-	CATSRDPGTVPFEAFF	TGTGCCACCAGCAGAGACCCCGGAACAGTGCCCTTTGAAGCTTTCTTT
TRBV11-2	-	TRBJ1-1	-	CASSLAVSAEAFF	TGTGCCAGCAGCTTAGCGGTCAGCGCTGAAGCTTTCTTT
TRBV7-8	TRBD1	TRBJ1-6	-	CASSLSGGGSPLHF	TGTGCCAGCAGCTTATCAGGGGGCGGATCACCCCTCCACTTT
TRBV7-9	TRBD1	TRBJ2-7	once	CASSQGRAGGPLVSYEQYF	TGTGCCAGCAGCCAGGGGCGGGCAGGGGGCCCCCTAGTATCCTACGAGCAGTACTTC
TRBV7-3	-	TRBJ2-7	few	CASSPPFYYEQYF	TGTGCCAGCAGCCCACCCTTTTACTACGAGCAGTACTTC
TRBV4-1	-	TRBJ2-7	-	CASSQDLYEQYF	TGCGCCAGCAGCCAAGATCTTTACGAGCAGTACTTC
TRBV27	TRBD1	TRBJ1-1	-	CASREGQGRNTEAFF	TGTGCCAGCAGAGAAGGACAGGGTCGGAACACTGAAGCTTTCTTT
TRBV12-5	-	TRBJ2-1	-	CASGLVFGSQGSPSYNEQFF	TGTGCTAGTGGTTTGGTTTTTGGGTCCCAGGGATCACCTAGCTACAATGAGCAGTTCTTC
TRBV19	-	TRBJ1-5	few	CASSIDLAAGGNQPQHF	TGTGCCAGTAGTATAGATCTCGCGGCAGGAGGGAATCAGCCCCAGCATTTT
TRBV5-4	TRBD2	TRBJ2-7	-	CASSLGTSLNYEQYF	TGTGCCAGCAGCTTAGGGACTAGCTTAAACTACGAGCAGTACTTC
TRBV19	TRBD1	TRBJ1-1	-	CASSQPGGPMNTEAFF	TGTGCCAGTAGTCAGCCAGGGGGCCCGATGAACACTGAAGCTTTCTTT
TRBV27	TRBD1	TRBJ2-6	-	CASSPDRAISSGANVLTF	TGTGCCAGCAGTCCCGACAGGGCAATAAGCTCTGGGGCCAACGTCCTGACTTTC
TRBV7-8	-	TRBJ2-2	-	CASSSPRELFF	TGTGCCAGCAGCTCCCCGCGGGAGCTGTTTTTT
TRBV6-6	-	TRBJ2-7	-	CASSVDGYEQYF	TGTGCCAGCAGTGTGGACGGGTACGAGCAGTACTTC
TRBV18	TRBD1	TRBJ1-5	-	CASSSGQGGQPQHF	TGTGCCAGCTCATCCGGACAGGGAGGCCAGCCCCAGCATTTT
TRBV7-6	-	TRBJ2-3	-	CASSLVRADTQYF	TGTGCCAGCAGCTTAGTCAGAGCAGATACGCAGTATTTT
TRBV20-1	-	TRBJ2-7	-	CSAYGTYEQYF	TGCAGTGCCTACGGAACCTACGAGCAGTACTTC
TRBV15	-	TRBJ2-5	-	CATSPFGGETQYF	TGTGCCACCAGCCCCTTCGGGGGAGAGACCCAGTACTTC
TRBV20-1	-	TRBJ2-3	-	CSATQGNTQYF	TGCAGTGCTACTCAGGGTAATACGCAGTATTTT
TRBV7-9	TRBD1	TRBJ1-1	-	CASSLGGQATEAFF	TGTGCCAGCAGCTTAGGTGGACAGGCGACTGAAGCTTTCTTT
TRBV5-1	-	TRBJ2-7	-	CASSHDGGLRGQYF	TGCGCCAGCAGTCACGACGGGGGCCTACGAGGGCAGTACTTC
TRBV30	-	TRBJ1-3	-	CAWKTTVALSGNTIYF	TGTGCCTGGAAAACTACGGTAGCGCTCTCTGGAAACACCATATATTTT
TRBV4-2	TRBD2	TRBJ2-1	-	CASSQEGTSGTNEQFF	TGTGCCAGCAGCCAAGAGGGGACTAGCGGGACCAATGAGCAGTTCTTC
TRBV19	-	TRBJ2-7	few	CASSISGGISYEQYF	TGTGCCAGTAGTATATCGGGCGGGATCTCCTACGAGCAGTACTTC
TRBV28	TRBD2	TRBJ2-1	-	CASREHASGSGEFF	TGTGCCAGCAGGGAACACGCTAGCGGGAGTGGGGAGTTCTTC
TRBV30	-	TRBJ1-2	-	CAWTAGARSGYTF	TGTGCCTGGACGGCGGGGGCCCGGAGCGGCTACACCTTC
TRBV18	-	TRBJ2-1	-	CASSPKGGTGHNEQFF	TGTGCCAGCTCGCCTAAAGGAGGCACAGGACACAATGAGCAGTTCTTC
TRBV29-1	-	TRBJ1-3	-	CSVEQGGNTIYF	TGCAGCGTTGAACAGGGAGGAAACACCATATATTTT
TRBV9	TRBD2	TRBJ2-7	-	CASATGTSVPSYEQYF	TGTGCCAGCGCCACCGGGACTAGCGTCCCTTCCTACGAGCAGTACTTC
TRBV9	-	TRBJ1-2	-	CASSGRGHGYTF	TGTGCCAGCAGCGGCCGTGGGCATGGCTACACCTTC
TRBV6-1	-	TRBJ1-2	-	CASSVRGAYGYTF	TGTGCCAGCAGTGTTAGGGGCGCCTATGGCTACACCTTC
TRBV6-1	-	TRBJ2-7	-	CASSEGLSSREGSYEQYF	TGTGCCAGCAGTGAAGGGCTGTCATCCCGAGAGGGCTCCTACGAGCAGTACTTC
TRBV19	-	TRBJ2-1	-	CASNPPAGSPYNEQFF	TGTGCCAGTAACCCCCCGGCAGGGAGCCCCTACAATGAGCAGTTCTTC
TRBV5-4	-	TRBJ1-1	-	CASSPLSRAEAFF	TGTGCCAGCAGCCCGCTCAGTAGAGCTGAAGCTTTCTTT
TRBV18	-	TRBJ2-3	-	CASSQGGGHTDTQYF	TGTGCCAGCTCACAGGGAGGGGGCCACACAGATACGCAGTATTTT
TRBV19	TRBD1	TRBJ1-3	-	CASSKSRGPNTIYF	TGTGCCAGTAGTAAGTCCAGGGGGCCGAACACCATATATTTT
TRBV18	-	TRBJ1-2	-	CASSPSGGALLYGYTF	TGTGCCAGCTCACCTTCGGGGGGCGCTCTTTTGTATGGCTACACCTTC
TRBV5-1	TRBD1	TRBJ1-5	once	CASSLDLGQGWGNQPQHF	TGCGCCAGCAGCTTGGACCTGGGACAGGGATGGGGCAATCAGCCCCAGCATTTT
TRBV6-1	-	TRBJ2-3	-	CASNTGFTQYF	TGTGCCAGCAATACAGGGTTTACGCAGTATTTT
TRBV6-6	-	TRBJ1-5	-	CASSYSASRNQPQHF	TGTGCCAGCAGTTACTCCGCCAGCCGCAATCAGCCCCAGCATTTT
TRBV11-2	-	TRBJ2-3	once	CASSYLAGGTDTQYF	TGTGCCAGCAGCTATCTAGCCGGGGGCACAGATACGCAGTATTTT
TRBV19	TRBD2	TRBJ2-2	-	CASAAGVNGELFF	TGTGCCAGTGCGGCGGGAGTGAACGGGGAGCTGTTTTTT
TRBV9	TRBD1	TRBJ2-7	-	CASSVVGTGVHEQYF	TGTGCCAGCAGCGTAGTTGGGACAGGGGTCCACGAGCAGTACTTC
TRBV6-1	-	TRBJ1-2	-	CASSSKGAITYGYTF	TGTGCCAGCAGTTCTAAAGGAGCCATAACCTATGGCTACACCTTC
TRBV9	TRBD2	TRBJ2-3	-	CASSVVSSGTYTDTQYF	TGTGCCAGCAGCGTAGTGTCTAGCGGGACGTACACAGATACGCAGTATTTT
TRBV11-3	-	TRBJ2-1	-	CASSSDSSYNEQFF	TGTGCCAGCAGCTCCGACAGCAGCTACAATGAGCAGTTCTTC
TRBV18	TRBD2	TRBJ2-3	-	CASSPRTSGRPDTQYF	TGTGCCAGCTCACCCCGGACTAGCGGGAGACCAGATACGCAGTATTTT
TRBV6-1	-	TRBJ2-5	-	CASGTGLVKQETQYF	TGTGCCAGCGGTACGGGACTGGTAAAGCAAGAGACCCAGTACTTC
TRBV2	TRBD1	TRBJ1-5	-	CASSGTANSNQPQHF	TGTGCCAGCTCTGGGACAGCTAATAGCAATCAGCCCCAGCATTTT
TRBV7-8	-	TRBJ1-2	-	CASSLTRDTRPSYGYTF	TGTGCCAGCAGCTTAACTCGGGACACACGACCGTCCTATGGCTACACCTTC
TRBV5-1	-	TRBJ1-3	once	CASSPGWGQTGNTIYF	TGCGCCAGCAGCCCCGGTTGGGGCCAGACTGGAAACACCATATATTTT
TRBV7-9	-	TRBJ2-7	-	CASSLEVLGEQYF	TGTGCCAGCAGCTTAGAAGTACTCGGCGAGCAGTACTTC